The source of this T cell receptor beta chain is a study of T cells in tuberculosis. Study context: Sequenced TCRs come from CD1B-GMM tetramer-binding T cells.

Sequencing was performed with immunoSEQ multiplex PCR; in TCRdb, only in-frame clones are kept and a portion is missing. The table has about 33,000 clones, roughly 96% seen once. Regarding this clone: What it binds is unknown.

On average approximately 90,000 T cells per donor were immunosequenced. This CDR3 spans 13 amino acids. Per the germline V gene, CDR1 is SEHNR and CDR2 is FQNEAQ (reference sequence). V was pared by 1 base and J by 5 bases, with 6 bases between. Study-wide results and caveats: Active tuberculosis patients had shorter CDR3-alpha; the beta difference was nonsignificant. Smaller distances to GMM-specific TCRs suggested their expansion in active tuberculosis.

The rearrangement uses TRBV7-9 and TRBJ2-1, with unresolved D. Specimen: PBMCs. This TCR came from a donor aged 10-30 years with latent tuberculosis or without tuberculosis infection. The CDR3 DNA reads TGTGCCAGCAGCTTAGTTGGCAACAATGAGCAGTTCTTC. Protein product: CASSLVGNNEQFF.